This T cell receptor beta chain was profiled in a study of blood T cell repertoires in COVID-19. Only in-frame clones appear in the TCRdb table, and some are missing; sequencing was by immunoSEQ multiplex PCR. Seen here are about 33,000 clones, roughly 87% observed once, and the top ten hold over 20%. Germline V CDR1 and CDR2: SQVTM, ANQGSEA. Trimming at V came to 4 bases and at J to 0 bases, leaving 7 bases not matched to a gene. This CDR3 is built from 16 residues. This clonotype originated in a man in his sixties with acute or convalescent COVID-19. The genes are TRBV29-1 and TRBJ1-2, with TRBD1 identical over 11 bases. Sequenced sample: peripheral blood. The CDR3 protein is CSVVGQGVAANYGYTF. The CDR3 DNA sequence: TGCAGCGTTGTGGGACAGGGGGTTGCAGCTAACTATGGCTACACCTTC.